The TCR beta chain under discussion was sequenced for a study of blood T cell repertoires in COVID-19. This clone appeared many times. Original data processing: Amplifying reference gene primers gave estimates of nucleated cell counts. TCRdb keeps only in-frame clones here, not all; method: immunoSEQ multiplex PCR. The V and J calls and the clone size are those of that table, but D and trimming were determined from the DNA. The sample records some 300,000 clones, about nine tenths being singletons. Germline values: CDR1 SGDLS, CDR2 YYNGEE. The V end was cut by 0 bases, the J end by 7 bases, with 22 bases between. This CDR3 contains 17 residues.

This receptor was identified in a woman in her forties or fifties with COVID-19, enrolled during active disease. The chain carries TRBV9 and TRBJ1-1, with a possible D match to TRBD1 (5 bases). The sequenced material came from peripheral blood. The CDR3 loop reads CASSVAGGAYLGDEAFF. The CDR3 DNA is TGTGCCAGCAGCGTAGCCGGTGGGGCTTACCTTGGGGATGAAGCTTTCTTT.